The table lists the clone carrying this T cell receptor beta chain with a few counts. Its specificity is unknown. The junction does not match germline at one end; this may be a read error. CDR1 and CDR2 (germline): MDHEN, SYDVKM. The CDR3 spans 8 residues. Investigators amplified TCR beta CDR3 regions from RNA transcripts. Investigators did first-round RT-PCR with HTBI primers, then second-round multiplex PCR. TCRdb reanalysed the multiplex PCR reads using MiXCR and keeps one entry per CDR3 protein. The table has just over 600,000 distinct CDR3 sequences, about a fifth seen once. The sample originates from a study of Graves' ophthalmopathy and Graves' hyperthyroidism. Regarding the study as a whole: Detected in blood as well were most expanded thyroid clonotypes with frequency above 0.001.

Specimen: peripheral blood. The chain joins TRBV28 to TRBJ2-4; the D is unclear. The source is a woman younger than 30 with stable Graves' hyperthyroidism. Some clones in this sample may be carry-over from other donors' samples. The CDR3 DNA is TGTGCCAGCAGCTTTGGCCTCTTC. Translating it yields CASSFGLF.